The 19 T cell receptor beta chains below were found in one sample sequenced in a study of shared clonotypes between healthy human individuals. Clones were sequenced by immunoSEQ multiplex PCR, and TCRdb holds only the in-frame ones, with some missing. The table lists 2,500,000 or so clones, about 92% of them singletons. Input material: naive CD4+ T cells sorted from blood. This sample's subset: CD45RA+ positively selected. Receptors were obtained from a man between 18 and 35 years old in good health.

The CDR3, as DNA: TGTGCCAGCAAAGCGCGGGTGTCAAGCTCCTACGAGCAGTACTTC. Amino acids: CASKARVSSSYEQYF. The chain is built from TRBV12-1 and TRBJ2-7; the DNA was not compared with TRBD2, the D call given in the table. TRBV12-1 constitutes a pseudogene. The CDR3 runs to 15 residues.

The J gene is TRBJ1-2, the V gene TRBV5-4, with 11 bases matching TRBD1. CDR3 length equals 16 residues. The V segment lost 3 bases and the J segment 4 bases; nucleotides outside the gene matches: 8. From germline, CDR1 is SGHNT and CDR2 YYREEE (reference sequence). CDR3 loop: CASSSRTGGLGYGYTF. The CDR3 nucleotides read TGTGCCAGCAGCTCCCGGACAGGGGGCTTAGGCTATGGCTACACCTTC.

Points on this clone: Additional DNA sequences in this sample encode the identical CDR3. The chain combines TRBV7-2 with TRBJ2-7; 12 nucleotides align to TRBD2. The V segment lost 1 base and the J segment 3 bases; nucleotides outside the gene matches: 1. There are 15 residues in the CDR3. Germline V gene lookup returns CDR1 SGHTA and CDR2 FQGNSA. The CDR3 DNA follows: TGTGCCAGCAGCTTAGTACTAGCGGGAGGCTACGAGCAGTACTTC. It encodes CASSLVLAGGYEQYF.

The chain joins TRBV19 to TRBJ1-5; TRBD1 aligns across 10 bases. Unmatched junction bases numbered 12, after V lost 7 bases and J lost 3 bases. The CDR3 covers 17 residues. Germline V gene data show CDR1 as LNHDA and CDR2 as SQIVND (reference sequence). CDR3 sequence (DNA): TGTGCCAGTACCACAACCGGGACAGGGGTATCCAATCAGCCCCAGCATTTT. This codes for CASTTTGTGVSNQPQHF.

The chain employs TRBV7-8 and TRBJ1-1; D gene unclear. CDR3 length: 18 amino acids. The V and J ends lost 1 base and 0 bases respectively, with 18 bases between them. Per germline, CDR1 SGHVS and CDR2 FQNEAQ. The CDR3 loop reads CASSLVVVTSLMNTEAFF. CDR3 DNA: TGTGCCAGCAGCTTAGTTGTGGTCACTTCCTTGATGAACACTGAAGCTTTCTTT.

The chain employs TRBV11-2 and TRBJ1-2, with 7 nucleotides matching TRBD1. Germline CDR1 reads SGHAT; CDR2 reads FQNNGV. V lost 5 bases and J lost 5; bases outside the gene matches: 8. This CDR3 has 14 residues. CDR3 sequence reads: CASSPTGYQYGYTF. CDR3 nucleotides: TGTGCCAGCAGCCCGACAGGGTATCAATATGGCTACACCTTC.

The rearrangement links TRBV7-9 to TRBJ2-5; 15 bases align to TRBD2. The CDR3 loop spans 17 amino acids. Germline V gene sequence: CDR1 SEHNR, CDR2 FQNEAQ (reference sequence). V was clipped by 5 bases and J by 0 bases; unmatched bases: 4. CDR3 in amino acids: CASSKGTSGGYQETQYF. As DNA, the CDR3 is TGTGCCAGCAGCAAGGGGACTAGCGGGGGGTACCAAGAGACCCAGTACTTC.

In regard to this clone: The identical CDR3 is also encoded by other nucleotide sequences in the sample. The chain couples TRBV7-9 to TRBJ1-1, with TRBD1 identical over 11 bases. The germline V gene encodes CDR1 SEHNR and CDR2 FQNEAQ (reference sequence). V gave up 5 bases and J gave up 3 bases; unmatched junction bases: 2. CDR3 size: 14 residues. CDR3 nucleotides: TGTGCCAGCAGCCTGGACAGGGGGCACACTGAAGCTTTCTTT. Translating it yields CASSLDRGHTEAFF.

This clone was observed a few times. V and J are TRBV9 and TRBJ2-7; TRBD1 is a possible D gene (5 bases). Between the trimmed V and J ends, which lost 7 bases and 0 bases, there was a span of 20 bases. CDR3 length: 16 amino acids. CDR1 is SGDLS and CDR2 is YYNGEE in the germline V gene. This CDR3 reads CASSAWGGPSSYEQYF. The CDR3 region has the DNA TGTGCCAGCTCAGCATGGGGCGGCCCGAGCTCCTACGAGCAGTACTTC.

The chain combines TRBV18 with TRBJ2-3; D is unresolved. V gave up 0 bases and J gave up 5 bases, with 6 bases separating them. Germline-derived CDR1 and CDR2 are KGHSH and LQKENI. CDR3 size: 13 residues. CDR3 coding DNA: TGTGCCAGCTCACCACCTGTGGAAGATACGCAGTATTTT. Its protein is CASSPPVEDTQYF.

This chain links TRBV25-1 with TRBJ1-1; weak D call: TRBD1 (5 bases). With 3 bases removed from V and 6 bases from J, the gap between germline ends came to 5 bases. The CDR3 extends over 11 amino acids. CDR1 and CDR2 (germline): MGHDK, SYGVNS. For the CDR3, the DNA is TGTGCCAGCAGTGAGGGACCTGAAGCTTTCTTT. This translates into CASSEGPEAFF.

The DNA for the CDR3 is TGCGCCAGCAGCTTGTGGGTCGGGACAGGCAATGAAAAACTGTTTTTT. As protein: CASSLWVGTGNEKLFF. J is TRBJ1-4 and V is TRBV5-1; 8 bases line up with TRBD1. The V gene end was trimmed by 1 base and the J gene end by 5 bases; junction bases not matched to a gene: 7. Germline values: CDR1 SGHRS, CDR2 YFSETQ. This CDR3 has 16 residues.

This clone was found once. This CDR3 is also generated by other DNA sequences in the sample. The J gene is TRBJ2-6, the V gene TRBV9; weak D call: TRBD2 (5 bases). The CDR3 loop spans 15 amino acids. CDR1 is SGDLS, CDR2 YYNGEE, per germline. With 0 bases removed from V and 2 bases from J, the gap between germline ends came to 6 bases. CDR3 region: CASSVERAGANVLTF. CDR3 DNA: TGTGCCAGCAGCGTAGAGAGGGCTGGGGCCAACGTCCTGACTTTC.

The J gene is TRBJ1-2, the V gene TRBV7-9; no firm D call. CDR3 length: 17 residues. V dropped 4 bases and J dropped 8 bases, with 26 bases sitting between them. Germline V CDR1 and CDR2: SEHNR, FQNEAQ (reference sequence). The CDR3 coding sequence is TGTGCCAGCAGCTCCTTAAAGGCAGATCCCTCGATACAGGGCTACACCTTC. Protein product: CASSSLKADPSIQGYTF. Using reference TRBV7-9 and TRBJ1-2 for the parts outside the CDR3, the full variable domain is DTGVSQNPRHKITKRGQNVTFRCDPISEHNRLYWYRQTLGQGPEFLTYFQNEAQLEKSRLLSDRFSAERPKGSFSTLEIQRTEQGDSAMYLCASSSLKADPSIQGYTFGSGTRLTVV.

The V gene is TRBV2, the J gene TRBJ2-2; TRBD2 agrees at 7 bases. V lost 6 bases, J lost 5 bases, and 3 bases stayed unmatched. The CDR3 sequence is 13 residues long. From germline, CDR1 is SNHLY and CDR2 FYNNEI. The CDR3 DNA reads as TGTGCCAGCAGCCCTAGCGGAACCGGGGAGCTGTTTTTT. It specifies CASSPSGTGELFF.

In this sample, this clone turned up a few times. This chain links TRBV6-1 with TRBJ1-6; no firm D call. This CDR3 region has 16 residues. Germline lookup yields CDR1 MNHNS and CDR2 SASEGT. With 0 bases removed from V and 7 bases from J, the gap between germline ends came to 13 bases. DNA for the CDR3: TGTGCCAGCAGTGAAGCTACGAGAAGCCAAAATTCACCCCTCCACTTT. It yields the protein CASSEATRSQNSPLHF.

In nucleotides, the CDR3 is TGCAGCGTTGAACGGGGGGACCATTCACCCCTCCACTTT. As protein: CSVERGDHSPLHF. The chain links TRBV29-1 to TRBJ1-6; D perhaps matches TRBD1 (5 bases). CDR3 size: 13 residues. The germline V gene has CDR1 SQVTM and CDR2 ANQGSEA. V was cut by 2 bases and J by 8 bases, with 10 bases left in between.

This rearrangement joins TRBV25-1 to TRBJ2-7; maybe TRBD2 (6 bases). Germline V CDR1 and CDR2: MGHDK, SYGVNS. V lost 3 bases, J lost 1 base, and 7 bases lay in between. CDR3 length equals 13 residues. CDR3 protein: CASSEEGSYEQYF. For the CDR3, the DNA is TGTGCCAGCAGTGAGGAGGGGTCCTACGAGCAGTACTTC.

The chain carries TRBV7-2 and TRBJ2-7; 9 bases map to TRBD1. The germline V gene encodes CDR1 SGHTA and CDR2 FQGNSA. The CDR3 has 15 residues. Trimming took 1 base from V and 5 from J; bases not matched to a gene: 6. This CDR3 is CASSLEGTGYHEQYF. The CDR3 nucleotides are TGTGCCAGCAGCTTAGAGGGGACAGGGTATCACGAGCAGTACTTC.